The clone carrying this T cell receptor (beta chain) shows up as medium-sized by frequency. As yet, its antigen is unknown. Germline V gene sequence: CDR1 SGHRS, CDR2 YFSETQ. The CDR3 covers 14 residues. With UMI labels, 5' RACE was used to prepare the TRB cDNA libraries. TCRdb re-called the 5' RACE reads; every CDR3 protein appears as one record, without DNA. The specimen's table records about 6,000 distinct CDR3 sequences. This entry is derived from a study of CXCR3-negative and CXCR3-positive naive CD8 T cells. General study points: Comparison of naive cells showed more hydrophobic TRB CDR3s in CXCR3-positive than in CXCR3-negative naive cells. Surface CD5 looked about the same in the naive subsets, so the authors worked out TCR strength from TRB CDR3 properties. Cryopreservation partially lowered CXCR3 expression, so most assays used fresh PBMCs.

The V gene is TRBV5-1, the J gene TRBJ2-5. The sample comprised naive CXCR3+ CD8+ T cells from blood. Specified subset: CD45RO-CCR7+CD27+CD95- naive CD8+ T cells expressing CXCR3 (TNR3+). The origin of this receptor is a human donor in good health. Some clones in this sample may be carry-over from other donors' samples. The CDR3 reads CASSLAVGLETQYF.